The clone carrying this T cell receptor (beta chain) occurred many times. Amplified TCR beta CDR3 regions were obtained using RNA transcripts as template. RT-PCR with HTBI primers came first, then second-round multiplex PCR. TCRdb used MiXCR to reprocess the multiplex PCR reads, holding one entry per CDR3 protein. The table has more than 1,000,000 distinct CDR3 sequences, around a third seen once; the top ten hold roughly 11%. This entry belongs to a study of Graves' ophthalmopathy and Graves' hyperthyroidism. Germline CDR1 reads DFQATT; CDR2 reads SNEGSKA (reference sequence). V lost 0 bases, J lost 5 bases, and 7 bases lay in between. The CDR3 consists of 12 residues.

The chain couples TRBV20-1 to TRBJ1-2; D possibly corresponds to TRBD1 (6 bases). This clonotype was sampled from an adult man with Graves' hyperthyroidism. The sequenced sample consisted of peripheral blood or thyroid tissue (not recorded which). CDR3 loop: CSARDTGYGYTF. The CDR3 region has the DNA TGCAGTGCTAGAGATACAGGGTATGGCTACACCTTC.